One TCR beta chain is described in this entry. The read halts 3 residues ahead of the CDR3 end, with the missing end drawn from the germline J gene. Assay: immunoSEQ multiplex PCR; the TCRdb copy retains only in-frame clones and omits some. Recorded here are roughly 20,000 clones; the top ten clones represent about 5%. The source of the sample is a study of T cells in women clearing cervical HPV infection. Germline V gene data show CDR1 as SGHNT and CDR2 as YENEEA. Unmatched junction bases numbered 0, after V lost 3 bases and J lost 3 bases. The CDR3 consists of 13 residues. V usage is TRBV11-3 and J usage is TRBJ2-7; TRBD2 matches at 9 bases. The receptor was isolated from a woman aged 18 to 69 with a cervical HPV16 infection that either progressed to CIN3+ or cleared (not recorded which). Sequenced sample: blood buffy coat. CDR3 protein: CASSFSGSYEQYF. Partial CDR3 DNA: TGTGCCAGCAGCTTTAGCGGGAGCTACGAG.